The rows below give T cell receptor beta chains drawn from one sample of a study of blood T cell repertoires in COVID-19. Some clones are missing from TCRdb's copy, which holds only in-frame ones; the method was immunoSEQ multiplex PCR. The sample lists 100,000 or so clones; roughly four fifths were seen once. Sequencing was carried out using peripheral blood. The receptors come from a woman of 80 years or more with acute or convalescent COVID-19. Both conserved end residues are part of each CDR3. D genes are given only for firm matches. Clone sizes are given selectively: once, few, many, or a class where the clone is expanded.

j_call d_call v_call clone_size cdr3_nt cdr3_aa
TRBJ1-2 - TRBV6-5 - TGTGCCAGCAGCCGGGACACGAACTATGGCTACACCTTC CASSRDTNYGYTF
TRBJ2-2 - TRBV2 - TGTGCCAGCACACCATTCCCCACAGGGACCGGGGAGCTGTTTTTT CASTPFPTGTGELFF
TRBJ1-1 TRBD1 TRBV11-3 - TGTGCCAGCAGCTCCCAACAGGGGACCTACACTGAAGCTTTCTTT CASSSQQGTYTEAFF
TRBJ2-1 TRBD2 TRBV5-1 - TGCGCCAGCAGCTTGGCGGCGGCTAGCGGACTCTCCTACAATGAGCAGTTCTTC CASSLAAASGLSYNEQFF
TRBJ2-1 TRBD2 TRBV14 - TGTGCCAGCAGCGTGACTAGCGGTTACAATGAGCAGTTCTTC CASSVTSGYNEQFF
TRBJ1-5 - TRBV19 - TGTGCCAGTACCCCCACAGGAAGCAATCAGCCCCAGCATTTT CASTPTGSNQPQHF
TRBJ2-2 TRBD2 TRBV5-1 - TGCGCCAGCAGTCCAAGGACTAGCGGGAGACCGCACACCGGGGAGCTGTTTTTT CASSPRTSGRPHTGELFF
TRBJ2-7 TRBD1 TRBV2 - TGTGCCAGCAGACGACAGGGTATCGACTACGAGCAGTACTTC CASRRQGIDYEQYF
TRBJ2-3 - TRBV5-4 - TGTGCCAGCAGGTCAGGGTTTGATACGCAGTATTTT CASRSGFDTQYF
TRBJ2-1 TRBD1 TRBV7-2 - TGTGCCAGCAGCTTACGCCAGGGGGCGGATAATGAGCAGTTCTTC CASSLRQGADNEQFF
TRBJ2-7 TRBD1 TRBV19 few TGTGCCAGTAGTATTGGACAGGGCGGCTACGAGCAGTACTTC CASSIGQGGYEQYF
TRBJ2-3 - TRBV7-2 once TGTGCCAGCAGCTTAGCGGGAGGCTATGCAGATACGCAGTATTTT CASSLAGGYADTQYF
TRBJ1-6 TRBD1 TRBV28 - TGTGCCAGCCGACCCCCGGGACAGCTTAATTCACCCCTCCACTTT CASRPPGQLNSPLHF
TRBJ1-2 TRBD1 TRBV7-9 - TGTGCCAGCACCAAAAATCCTACAGGGGGCGCCGATGGCTACACCTTC CASTKNPTGGADGYTF
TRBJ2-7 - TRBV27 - TGTGCCAGCAGTCCCTACCGGGACATTGCCTACGAGCAGTACTTC CASSPYRDIAYEQYF
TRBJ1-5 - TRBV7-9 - TGTGCCAGCAGCTTAGGAGAGAAGCAGCCCCAGCATTTT CASSLGEKQPQHF
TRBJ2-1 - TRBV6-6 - TGTGCCAGCAGTTACGGTATCATCCTAGCCAATGAGCAGTTCTTC CASSYGIILANEQFF
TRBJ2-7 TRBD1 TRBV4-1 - TGCGCCAGCAGCCAAGGGAGGACAGGGGACGAGCAGTACTTC CASSQGRTGDEQYF
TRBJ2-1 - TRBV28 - TGTGCCAGCAGTTTATTGGCAATCCATGAGCAGTTCTTC CASSLLAIHEQFF